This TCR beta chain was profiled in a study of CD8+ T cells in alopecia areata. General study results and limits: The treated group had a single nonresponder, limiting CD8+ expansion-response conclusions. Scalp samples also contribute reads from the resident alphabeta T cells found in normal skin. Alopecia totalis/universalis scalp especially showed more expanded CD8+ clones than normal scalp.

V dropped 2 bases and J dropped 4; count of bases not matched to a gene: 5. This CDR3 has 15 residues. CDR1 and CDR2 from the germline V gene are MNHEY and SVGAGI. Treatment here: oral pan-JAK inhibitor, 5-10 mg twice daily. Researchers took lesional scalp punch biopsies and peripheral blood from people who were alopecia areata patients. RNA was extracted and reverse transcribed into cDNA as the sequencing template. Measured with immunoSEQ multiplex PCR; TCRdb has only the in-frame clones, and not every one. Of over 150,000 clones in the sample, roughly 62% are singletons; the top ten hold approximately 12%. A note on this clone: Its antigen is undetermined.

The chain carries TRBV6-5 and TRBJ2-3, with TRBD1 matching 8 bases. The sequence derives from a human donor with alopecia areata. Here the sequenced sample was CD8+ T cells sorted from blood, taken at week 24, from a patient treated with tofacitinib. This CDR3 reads CASSYRDRWADTQYF. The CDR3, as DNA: TGTGCCAGCAGTTACAGGGACAGGTGGGCAGATACGCAGTATTTT.